Listed below are T cell receptor beta chains from one sample, sequenced in a study of T cells in localized non-small cell lung cancer. The table came from immunoSEQ multiplex PCR; TCRdb's copy has only in-frame clones and leaves some out. The sample gives around 21,000 clones, about 83% of which show up once; about 4.5% is in the top ten. Specimen: peripheral blood, collected before any cancer treatment. Receptor source: a man between 40 and 69 years old with stage I lung adenocarcinoma. Each CDR3 is given with its conserved first and last residue. Fields, in order: CDR3 protein, CDR3 DNA, D gene, J gene, V gene, clone size. D genes are given only for firm matches. Clone sizes are given selectively: once, few, many, or a class where the clone is expanded.

CDR3aa: CASSLDSIGTDTQYF
CDR3nt: TGCGCCAGCAGCCTCGACAGCATTGGCACAGATACGCAGTATTTT
d_gene: NA
j_gene: TRBJ2-3
v_gene: TRBV5-1
abundance: NA

CDR3aa: CASSLAGRGHGYTF
CDR3nt: TGTGCCAGCAGCTTGGCCGGGAGGGGTCATGGCTACACCTTC
d_gene: NA
j_gene: TRBJ1-2
v_gene: TRBV5-6
abundance: once

CDR3aa: CASSLENSSGQYF
CDR3nt: TGTGCCAGCAGCTTGGAAAACTCCTCCGGGCAGTACTTC
d_gene: NA
j_gene: TRBJ2-7
v_gene: TRBV5-4
abundance: NA

CDR3aa: CASSPFAPGTNTEAFF
CDR3nt: TGCGCCAGCAGTCCATTTGCTCCAGGGACGAACACTGAAGCTTTCTTT
d_gene: NA
j_gene: TRBJ1-1
v_gene: TRBV23-1
abundance: NA

CDR3aa: CASSLGQGNQPQHF
CDR3nt: TGTGCCAGCAGTTTAGGACAGGGGAATCAGCCCCAGCATTTT
d_gene: TRBD1
j_gene: TRBJ1-5
v_gene: TRBV27
abundance: NA

CDR3aa: CASSREKGTDTQYF
CDR3nt: TGTGCCAGCAGCCGGGAGAAAGGCACAGATACGCAGTATTTT
d_gene: NA
j_gene: TRBJ2-3
v_gene: TRBV5-4
abundance: NA

CDR3aa: CASTSSEGADIQYF
CDR3nt: TGTGCCAGCACCTCAAGCGAGGGGGCGGACATTCAGTACTTC
d_gene: TRBD1
j_gene: TRBJ2-4
v_gene: TRBV6-6
abundance: NA

CDR3aa: CASSQIVGEGNEQFF
CDR3nt: TGTGCCAGCAGCCAGATAGTGGGAGAAGGGAATGAGCAGTTCTTC
d_gene: NA
j_gene: TRBJ2-1
v_gene: TRBV4-2
abundance: NA

CDR3aa: CASSHSGAEAFF
CDR3nt: TGTGCCAGCAGTCACTCAGGGGCTGAAGCTTTCTTT
d_gene: NA
j_gene: TRBJ1-1
v_gene: TRBV7-2
abundance: NA

CDR3aa: CASSTGSNTEAFF
CDR3nt: TGTGCCAGTAGTACAGGGTCGAACACTGAAGCTTTCTTT
d_gene: NA
j_gene: TRBJ1-1
v_gene: TRBV19
abundance: NA

CDR3aa: CASSPWGRENTEAFF
CDR3nt: TGTGCCAGCAGTCCGTGGGGGAGGGAGAACACTGAAGCTTTCTTT
d_gene: NA
j_gene: TRBJ1-1
v_gene: TRBV27
abundance: NA

CDR3aa: CASSFWGSTKETQYF
CDR3nt: TGTGCCAGCTCCTTTTGGGGGTCTACTAAAGAGACCCAGTACTTC
d_gene: NA
j_gene: TRBJ2-5
v_gene: TRBV6-5
abundance: NA

CDR3aa: CASRLAEAYNEQFF
CDR3nt: TGCGCCTCCCGACTGGCGGAGGCCTACAATGAGCAGTTCTTC
d_gene: NA
j_gene: TRBJ2-1
v_gene: TRBV5-1
abundance: NA

CDR3aa: CASIGGNTIYF
CDR3nt: TGTGCCAGCATTGGGGGAAACACCATATATTTT
d_gene: NA
j_gene: TRBJ1-3
v_gene: TRBV28
abundance: NA

CDR3aa: CASRVAGDTGELFF
CDR3nt: TGTGCCAGCAGGGTAGCGGGAGACACCGGGGAGCTGTTTTTT
d_gene: TRBD2
j_gene: TRBJ2-2
v_gene: TRBV9
abundance: NA

CDR3aa: CSVQTGTGSGNTIYF
CDR3nt: TGCAGCGTCCAAACCGGGACAGGGTCTGGAAACACCATATATTTT
d_gene: TRBD1
j_gene: TRBJ1-3
v_gene: TRBV29-1
abundance: NA

CDR3aa: CASSWGVEAYNSPLHF
CDR3nt: TGTGCCAGCAGCTGGGGAGTAGAGGCCTATAATTCACCCCTCCACTTT
d_gene: NA
j_gene: TRBJ1-6
v_gene: TRBV11-2
abundance: once

CDR3aa: CASSLTKGSTEAFF
CDR3nt: TGTGCCAGCAGTTTAACCAAGGGGAGCACTGAAGCTTTCTTT
d_gene: NA
j_gene: TRBJ1-1
v_gene: TRBV28
abundance: few

CDR3aa: CASSKTGPYEQYF
CDR3nt: TGTGCCAGCAGCAAGACAGGGCCCTACGAGCAGTACTTC
d_gene: TRBD1
j_gene: TRBJ2-7
v_gene: TRBV7-2
abundance: NA

CDR3aa: CASSYSIWGVNTEAFF
CDR3nt: TGTGCCAGCAGTTACTCGATATGGGGAGTGAACACTGAAGCTTTCTTT
d_gene: NA
j_gene: TRBJ1-1
v_gene: TRBV6-5
abundance: NA

CDR3aa: CASSHNGQGGYGYTF
CDR3nt: TGTGCCAGCAGCCATAACGGACAGGGCGGCTATGGCTACACCTTC
d_gene: TRBD1
j_gene: TRBJ1-2
v_gene: TRBV7-9
abundance: once

CDR3aa: CSPWWDNEQFF
CDR3nt: TGCAGCCCTTGGTGGGACAATGAGCAGTTCTTC
d_gene: NA
j_gene: TRBJ2-1
v_gene: TRBV29-1
abundance: once

CDR3aa: CASSLTSGTNNYGYTF
CDR3nt: TGTGCCAGCAGCTTAACCTCAGGGACGAATAACTATGGCTACACCTTC
d_gene: NA
j_gene: TRBJ1-2
v_gene: TRBV7-9
abundance: NA

CDR3aa: CASRGDGPYNEQFF
CDR3nt: TGTGCCAGCAGGGGGGACGGACCCTACAATGAGCAGTTCTTC
d_gene: NA
j_gene: TRBJ2-1
v_gene: TRBV6-4
abundance: NA